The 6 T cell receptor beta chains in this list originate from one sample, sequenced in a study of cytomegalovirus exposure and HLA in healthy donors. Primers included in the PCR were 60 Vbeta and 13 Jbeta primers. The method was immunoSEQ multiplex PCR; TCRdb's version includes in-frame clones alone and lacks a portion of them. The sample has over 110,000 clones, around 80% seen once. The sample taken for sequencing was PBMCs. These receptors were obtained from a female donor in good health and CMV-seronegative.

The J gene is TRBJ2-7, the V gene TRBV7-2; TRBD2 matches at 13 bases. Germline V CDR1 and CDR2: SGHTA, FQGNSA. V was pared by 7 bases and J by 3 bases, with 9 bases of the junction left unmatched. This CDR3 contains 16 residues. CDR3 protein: CASTPLRTSGSYEQYF. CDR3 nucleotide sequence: TGTGCCAGCACCCCCCTGAGGACTAGCGGGAGCTACGAGCAGTACTTC.

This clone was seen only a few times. CDR3 in DNA: TGTGCCAGCAGTGAATACAGGGGAATCTACAATGAGCAGTTCTTC. The encoded protein is CASSEYRGIYNEQFF. This chain joins TRBV6-1 and TRBJ2-1; 7 bases agree with TRBD1. Germline lookup yields CDR1 MNHNS and CDR2 SASEGT. This CDR3 has 15 residues. V dropped 2 bases and J dropped 3; count of bases not matched to a gene: 4.

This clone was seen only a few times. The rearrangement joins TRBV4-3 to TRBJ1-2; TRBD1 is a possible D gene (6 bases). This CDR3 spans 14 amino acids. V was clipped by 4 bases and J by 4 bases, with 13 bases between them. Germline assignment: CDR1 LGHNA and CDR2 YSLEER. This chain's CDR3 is CASSPVQGSYGYTF. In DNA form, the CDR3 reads TGCGCCAGCAGCCCCGTACAGGGAAGCTATGGCTACACCTTC.

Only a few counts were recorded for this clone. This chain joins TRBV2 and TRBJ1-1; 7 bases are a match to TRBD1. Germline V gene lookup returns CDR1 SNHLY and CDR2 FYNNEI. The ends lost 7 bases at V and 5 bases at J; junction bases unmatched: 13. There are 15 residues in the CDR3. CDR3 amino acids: CASNLDRISVTEAFF. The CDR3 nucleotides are TGTGCCAGCAACCTGGACAGGATATCCGTAACTGAAGCTTTCTTT.

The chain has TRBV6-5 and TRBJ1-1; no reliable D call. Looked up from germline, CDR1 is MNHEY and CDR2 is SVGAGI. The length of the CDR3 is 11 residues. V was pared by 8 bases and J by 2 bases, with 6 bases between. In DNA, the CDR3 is TGTGCCAGCCGCAGTAACACTGAAGCTTTCTTT. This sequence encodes CASRSNTEAFF.

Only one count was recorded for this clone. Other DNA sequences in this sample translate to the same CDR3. The CDR3 reads CAISESGGNQPQHF. For the CDR3, the DNA is TGTGCCATCAGTGAGTCGGGAGGGAACCAGCCCCAGCATTTT. The chain employs TRBV10-3 and TRBJ1-5; unclear D gene. From germline, CDR1 is ENHRY and CDR2 SYGVKD. Trimming removed 0 bases at V and 7 bases at J, with 10 bases between. The CDR3 is 14 residues long.